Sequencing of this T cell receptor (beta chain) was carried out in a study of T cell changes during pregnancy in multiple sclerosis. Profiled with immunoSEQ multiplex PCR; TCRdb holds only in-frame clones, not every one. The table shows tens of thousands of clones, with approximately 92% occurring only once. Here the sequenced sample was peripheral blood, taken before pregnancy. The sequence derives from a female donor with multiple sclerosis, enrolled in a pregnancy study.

The CDR3 DNA reads as TGTGCCAGCAGCCCAATAAGGGGCGGCGAGCAGTACTTC. It yields the protein CASSPIRGGEQYF. This sequence joins TRBV11-3 and TRBJ2-7; possibly TRBD1 for D (5 bases). V lost 5 bases and J 6 bases, leaving 14 bases between the germline ends. The CDR3 contains 13 residues. Germline CDR1 and CDR2: SGHNT and YENEEA.